This T cell receptor beta chain came from a study of T cell responses to AZD1222 COVID-19 vaccine (dated by TCRdb to about 2021). With regard to the full study: TCR sequencing covered more than 230 trial participants: 200 to 220 given two doses of AZD1222 and 26 given two doses of MenACWY control vaccine. Trial participants were enrolled by age into subgroups of 18-55, 56-69 and 70-plus years, and 148, 28 and 57 TCR-sequenced participants, respectively, were included in these subgroups.

This clone was recorded a few times. Its antigen is unknown. The input lacks base qualities; no much larger clone sits a single base away. Reading the label with the study, this specimen's time point is: baseline before first vaccination. The treatment or condition label of this sample denotes: meningococcal conjugate vaccine given as trial control. Vaccinee samples came from UK trials COV001 and COV002, including a single-blind randomized controlled phase 2/3 trial of AZD1222 (ChAdOx1 nCoV-19) in healthy adults. For TCRbeta chain sequencing, PBMC samples from trial participants were taken at day 0 and at day 28 after the second dose. CDR1 is given as MDHEN and CDR2 as SYDVKM, both from the germline V gene. V is clipped by 5 bases and J by 9 bases, and the sequence between their germline boundaries is 16 bases long. From the cysteine up to the phenylalanine, the CDR3 has a length of 13 residues. This entry keeps only the CDR3 DNA: 39 bases, framed from base 1.

What the research found in general, with its limitations: After two AZD1222 doses, both the breadth and the depth of spike-specific TCRs were significantly higher than at day 0 and than in MenACWY recipients. In the small 56-69-year group, the increase in depth fell short of significance, most likely because of low power. The whole spike protein was spanned by vaccine-associated CD4 TCRs, and dominant responses were seen in regions 160-218 and 743-854. Conclusions about previously exposed vaccinees were limited because only six AZD1222 recipients were SARS-CoV-2 seropositive at baseline. Participants were mostly white British, with more females than males. The authors suggested clonal diversity may have been underestimated. Because no day 14 peak-response samples were available, the repertoires could be characterized only after the peak T cell response. Epitopes outside the regions mutated in the B.1.351 and B.1.1.7 variants were reportedly recognized by nearly half of the unique spike-specific TCRs.

The CDR3 regions of human TCRbeta chains were subjected to immunosequencing. Per the authors' processing: TCRs in the repertoires were compared against a reference library of SARS-CoV-2-specific TCRs that had been generated with the MIRA antigen-specificity platform. Breadth meant the fraction of unique TCRs that were SARS-CoV-2-associated, whereas depth meant the fraction of total T cells that were SARS-CoV-2-associated. Using the MIRA data, each spike-specific TCR was mapped to the spike region that the TCR reacts to and placed in a CD4 or CD8 class. Log10-transformed breadth and depth values were compared by one-way ANOVA with Sidak's multiple comparisons tests. This is the immuneACCESS table as TCRdb keeps it, with only in-frame sequences that have V and J called. A part of the clones is gone; compared with another copy, unresolved V genes explain less than half, and the rest is unexplained. That table is the source of V, J and clone size, and D and trimming were worked out from the DNA. A total of tens of thousands of clones appear in this sample, roughly 80% of them only once. Roughly 20% of the sample lies in the top ten.

This sequence uses TRBV28 and TRBJ1-2, with the D gene too uncertain to name. The material sequenced was peripheral blood, taken on day 0 of MenACWY control vaccination. The source is an adult in good health. The CDR3 here reads CASSTKTSGSYTF. Here is the DNA: TGTGCCAGCAGTACGAAGACAAGTGGGAGCTACACCTTC.